Following are 23 T cell receptor beta chains from one sample sequenced in a study of monozygotic twins with inflammatory bowel disease. TCRdb re-called the 5' RACE reads; one entry per CDR3 protein, DNA not given. Recorded for this sample: around 410,000 distinct CDR3 sequences. Input material: blood. Every receptor here comes from a human donor with ulcerative colitis or Crohn's disease, or a healthy co-twin of an affected twin (not recorded which).

CDR3: CASSRDSYSNQPQHF. The chain is built from TRBV9 and TRBJ1-5. Germline CDR1 reads SGDLS; CDR2 reads YYNGEE. The CDR3 totals 15 residues.

V and J are TRBV9 and TRBJ2-2; absent DNA, TCRdb's TRBD1 call cannot be checked. Looked up from germline, CDR1 is SGDLS and CDR2 is YYNGEE. The CDR3 extends over 14 amino acids. CDR3 residues: CASSFQGYTGELFF.

The chain carries TRBV29-1 and TRBJ1-1. Per germline, CDR1 SQVTM and CDR2 ANQGSEA. The CDR3 length is 14 residues. The CDR3 protein is CSVGVGERNTEAFF. Drawing the rest from reference TRBV29-1 and TRBJ1-1, the complete variable domain is SAVISQKPSRDICQRGTSLTIQCQVDSQVTMMFWYRQQPGQSLTLIATANQGSEATYESGFVIDKFPISRPNLTFSTLTVSNMSPEDSSIYLCSVGVGERNTEAFFGQGTRLTVV.

This sequence joins TRBV6-5 and TRBJ1-5. Germline V gene data show CDR1 as MNHEY and CDR2 as SVGAGI. The CDR3 is 14 amino acids. The CDR3 loop reads CASSYKGFSQPQHF.

The V gene is TRBV27, the J gene TRBJ2-3. Germline loops: CDR1 MNHEY, CDR2 SMNVEV (reference sequence). There are 12 residues in the CDR3. The CDR3 reads CASSFVRDTQYF.

V gene TRBV9 combines with J gene TRBJ1-1; as DNA is missing, the TRBD1 call by TCRdb cannot be tested. Germline assignment: CDR1 SGDLS and CDR2 YYNGEE. The CDR3 sequence is 14 residues long. CDR3 amino acids: CASSVAGDGTEAFF.

The V gene is TRBV4-3, the J gene TRBJ2-1; TCRdb reports TRBD2, a call that lacks DNA to check it against. The CDR3 sequence is 14 residues long. Germline loops: CDR1 LGHNA, CDR2 YSLEER. The CDR3 loop is CASSQDRALREQFF.

This chain uses TRBV20-1 with TRBJ2-7. The germline gives CDR1 DFQATT, CDR2 SNEGSKA (reference sequence). This CDR3 contains 14 residues. CDR3: CSARSVTLSYEQYF.

The chain uses TRBV7-3 and TRBJ1-2; TCRdb's D gene call, TRBD1, goes unchecked for lack of DNA. The CDR3 spans 15 residues. Germline lookup yields CDR1 SGHTA and CDR2 FQGTGA. CDR3 region: CASSLGDRESYGYTF.

The V call is TRBV7-2, the J call TRBJ2-1. CDR1 SGHTA and CDR2 FQGNSA come from the germline V gene. The CDR3 contains 13 residues. The CDR3 spells CASSLEVFTEQFF. Filled out from reference TRBV7-2 and TRBJ2-1, the complete variable domain reads GAGVSQSPSNKVTEKGKDVELRCDPISGHTALYWYRQSLGQGLEFLIYFQGNSAPDKSGLPSDRFSAERTGGSVSTLTIQRTQQEDSAVYLCASSLEVFTEQFFGPGTRLTVL.

The rearrangement links TRBV20-1 to TRBJ2-2; the TCRdb D gene call, TRBD1, has no DNA to confirm it. Germline V lookup: CDR1 DFQATT, CDR2 SNEGSKA (reference sequence). This CDR3 comprises 15 residues. CDR3 in amino acids: CSARVGTVNTGELFF.

V is TRBV12-3 or TRBV12-4 and J is TRBJ1-4; the D call of TRBD1 rests on TCRdb alone, since no DNA is present to check it. The CDR3 sequence is 14 residues long. The CDR3 reads CASSNRDRHEKLFF.

This chain connects TRBV6-1 to TRBJ2-3; TCRdb outputs TRBD1, but without DNA this stays unchecked. CDR3 length: 16 residues. The germline gives CDR1 MNHNS, CDR2 SASEGT. CDR3 in amino acids: CASSRTGTGASDTQYF.

The chain is built from TRBV15 and TRBJ2-7; the D call of TRBD1 rests on TCRdb alone, since no DNA is present to check it. The germline V gene has CDR1 LNHNV and CDR2 YYDKDF (reference sequence). CDR3 size: 14 residues. This CDR3 is CATSNWGGSYEQYF.

The genes are TRBV2 and TRBJ1-4. This CDR3 has 12 amino acids. Germline CDR1 SNHLY, CDR2 FYNNEI. The CDR3 sequence: CASSTTREKLFF.

This chain connects TRBV4-1 to TRBJ1-5; TCRdb calls TRBD1, which cannot be checked without DNA. Germline CDR1 is MGHRA and CDR2 is YSYEKL. The CDR3 has 15 amino acids. This CDR3 reads CASSQDQGDNQPQHF.

The chain combines TRBV18 with TRBJ1-2. The CDR3 length is 14 residues. CDR1 is KGHSH, CDR2 LQKENI, per germline. The CDR3 reads CASSPGGALYGYTF.

The chain is built from TRBV11-2 and TRBJ1-2; TCRdb indicates TRBD1, and absent DNA this call remains unverified. CDR1 is SGHAT, CDR2 FQNNGV, per germline. The CDR3 is 15 residues long. CDR3 loop: CASSLRGLTDYGYTF.

The chain joins TRBV15 to TRBJ1-2. There are 15 residues in the CDR3. Germline V gene lookup returns CDR1 LNHNV and CDR2 YYDKDF (reference sequence). The chain's CDR3 is CATSRDQGLRYGYTF.

V is TRBV19 and J is TRBJ2-3; without DNA, the TCRdb call of TRBD2 cannot be checked. CDR1 is LNHDA and CDR2 is SQIVND in the germline V gene (reference sequence). This CDR3 contains 20 residues. The CDR3 sequence is CASSSRRSTKREGQGDTQYF.

This rearrangement joins TRBV18 to TRBJ2-3; TCRdb's D gene call, TRBD2, goes unchecked for lack of DNA. This CDR3 is 18 amino acids long. Germline assignment: CDR1 KGHSH and CDR2 LQKENI. The CDR3 loop reads CASSPRLSGGALPDTQYF.

The chain carries TRBV20-1 and TRBJ1-4; TCRdb proposes TRBD1, but this gene call is untestable without DNA. Germline assignment: CDR1 DFQATT and CDR2 SNEGSKA (reference sequence). The CDR3 is 14 amino acids. CDR3 residues: CSATAGAPSEKLFF.

The chain couples TRBV7-2 to TRBJ2-1; TCRdb selects TRBD2, and the lack of DNA leaves this call unchecked. Germline V gives CDR1 SGHTA, CDR2 FQGNSA. This CDR3 spans 13 amino acids. The chain's CDR3 is CASSALVTDEQFF.